These 17 T cell receptor beta chains share one sample of origin, sequenced in a study of cytomegalovirus exposure and HLA in healthy donors. 13 Jbeta primers and 60 Vbeta primers were used for the PCR. Libraries were prepared by immunoSEQ multiplex PCR; TCRdb keeps only in-frame clonotypes and omits some of them. The table has around 150,000 clones, roughly four fifths seen once. Specimen: PBMCs. The receptor source for this set is a man aged 25 to 40 in good health and CMV-seropositive.

The chain carries TRBV5-8 and TRBJ1-2; D uncertain. Germline V gene lookup returns CDR1 SGHTS and CDR2 YDEGEE. The CDR3 has 12 amino acids. The V gene lost 5 bases and the J gene lost 8 bases, with 13 bases spanning the gap. This CDR3 is CASRIRGGGYTF. The CDR3 nucleotides are TGTGCCAGCAGGATACGGGGAGGAGGCTACACCTTC.

The chain has TRBV7-9 and TRBJ2-7, with TRBD1 identical over 9 bases. V shed 11 bases, J shed 2 bases, and the junction held 4 bases outside the gene matches. CDR1 and CDR2 from the germline V gene are SEHNR and FQNEAQ (reference sequence). The CDR3 is made up of 12 amino acids. The CDR3 coding sequence is TGTGCCCTCGGGACAGGGACCTACGAGCAGTACTTC. Its translation is CALGTGTYEQYF.

The rearrangement links TRBV28 to TRBJ1-2; 9 bases align to TRBD1. The CDR3 has 16 amino acids. With V trimmed by 7 bases and J by 1 base, 10 bases remained unmatched. Germline values: CDR1 MDHEN, CDR2 SYDVKM. CDR3 nucleotide sequence: TGTGCCAGCACCACTAAGGGGACAGGGAGTAACTATGGCTACACCTTC. Amino acid sequence: CASTTKGTGSNYGYTF.

This chain uses TRBV28 with TRBJ2-3; 11 bases are a match to TRBD1. The germline V gene encodes CDR1 MDHEN and CDR2 SYDVKM. Trimming cost V 4 bases and J 1 base; bases outside gene matches: 7. The CDR3 sequence is 17 residues long. The CDR3 DNA follows: TGTGCCAGCAGTTCCCCTACGGACAGGGGGCGCACAGATACGCAGTATTTT. This codes for CASSSPTDRGRTDTQYF.

This chain joins TRBV5-4 and TRBJ2-5; possibly TRBD2 for D (6 bases). The CDR3 extends over 13 amino acids. Germline assignment: CDR1 SGHNT and CDR2 YYREEE (reference sequence). V dropped 4 bases and J dropped 5 bases, with 12 bases sitting between them. The CDR3 spells CASSGAGVETQYF. The CDR3 coding sequence is TGTGCCAGCAGCGGAGCGGGTGTGGAGACCCAGTACTTC.

This chain uses TRBV6-5 with TRBJ2-7; 9 bases align to TRBD1. With 6 bases clipped from V and 2 bases from J, the junction kept 5 bases outside the gene matches. Per the germline V gene, CDR1 is MNHEY and CDR2 is SVGAGI. The CDR3 loop spans 14 amino acids. The CDR3 DNA sequence: TGTGCCAGCAGAAGACAGGGGGTGACCTACGAGCAGTACTTC. Translation: CASRRQGVTYEQYF.

This clone was seen more than once but under ten times. The genes are TRBV7-3 and TRBJ2-3, with a tentative D call TRBD1 (5 bases). CDR3 length equals 13 residues. V lost 6 bases to trimming and J lost 2 bases, with 9 bases between them. Germline CDR1 SGHTA, CDR2 FQGTGA. Here the CDR3 DNA reads TGTGCCAGCAGTATAGGGGCCACAGATACGCAGTATTTT. Its protein product is CASSIGATDTQYF. The variable domain in full, with the rest retrieved from reference TRBV7-3 and TRBJ2-3, is GAGVSQTPSNKVTEKGKYVELRCDPISGHTALYWYRQSLGQGPEFLIYFQGTGAADDSGLPNDRFFAVRPEGSVSTLKIQRTERGDSAVYLCASSIGATDTQYFGPGTRLTVL.

The V call is TRBV29-1, the J call TRBJ1-1, with D possibly TRBD1 on 5 matching bases. V gave up 3 bases and J gave up 2 bases, with 7 bases separating them. CDR1 and CDR2 from the germline V gene are SQVTM and ANQGSEA. The CDR3 totals 12 residues. The CDR3 reads CSVERGNTEAFF. For the CDR3, the DNA is TGCAGCGTTGAGCGGGGCAACACTGAAGCTTTCTTT.

The genes are TRBV10-3 and TRBJ1-1; the D gene is possibly TRBD1 (6 bases). V was trimmed by 6 bases and J by 1 base, leaving 9 bases between them. CDR1 ENHRY and CDR2 SYGVKD come from the germline V gene. The CDR3 sequence is 13 residues long. The CDR3 DNA reads as TGTGCCATCAGAACGACAGGGAACACTGAAGCTTTCTTT. This translates into CAIRTTGNTEAFF.

The rearrangement links TRBV4-1 to TRBJ2-6, with a weak D call TRBD1 (6 bases). The V gene lost 0 bases and the J gene lost 4 bases, with 10 bases spanning the gap. The germline V gene encodes CDR1 MGHRA and CDR2 YSYEKL. This CDR3 is built from 16 residues. CDR3 region: CASSQEGHSGANVLTF. The CDR3 region has the DNA TGCGCCAGCAGCCAAGAGGGACACTCCGGGGCCAACGTCCTGACTTTC.

This rearrangement joins TRBV6-1 to TRBJ1-5; D is perhaps TRBD1 (6 bases). The germline V and J ends were trimmed by 7 bases and 1 base, with 14 bases remaining between them. The V gene's germline CDR1 is MNHNS and CDR2 SASEGT. This CDR3 region has 15 residues. The CDR3 loop is CASTREGTSNQPQHF. CDR3 DNA sequence: TGTGCCAGCACCCGCGAGGGGACAAGCAATCAGCCCCAGCATTTT.

The V call is TRBV7-3, the J call TRBJ2-5, with TRBD2 as a possible D gene (7 bases). V lost 0 bases and J lost 4, with 9 bases in between. The CDR3 is 14 amino acids. Germline CDR1 reads SGHTA; CDR2 reads FQGTGA. The CDR3 spells CASSLTGGLETQYF. CDR3 nucleotide sequence: TGTGCCAGCAGCTTAACGGGGGGGCTAGAGACCCAGTACTTC.

The gene calls are TRBV6-6 and TRBJ2-4; the match to TRBD2 covers 8 bases. The CDR3 consists of 16 residues. Germline CDR1 MNHNY, CDR2 SVGAGI (reference sequence). V dropped 0 bases and J dropped 8; count of bases not matched to a gene: 9. CDR3 protein: CASSYSTSGGRDIQYF. The CDR3 DNA sequence: TGTGCCAGCAGTTACTCGACCAGCGGGGGACGGGACATTCAGTACTTC.

This rearrangement joins TRBV5-1 to TRBJ2-7, with D possibly being TRBD1 (5 bases). The CDR3 loop spans 13 amino acids. V was trimmed by 4 bases and J by 3 bases, leaving 11 bases between them. Germline CDR1 reads SGHRS; CDR2 reads YFSETQ. The CDR3 DNA sequence: TGCGCCAGCAGCCTCAGGGTCAACTACGAGCAGTACTTC. Translating gives CASSLRVNYEQYF.

This clone was detected a few times. The CDR3 is CASSPADRLLFF. For the CDR3, the DNA is TGTGCCAGCAGTCCCGCCGACAGGCTATTGTTTTTT. The chain joins TRBV28 to TRBJ1-4; D might be TRBD1 (6 bases). The CDR3 length is 12 residues. The ends were cut back, 5 bases at V and 15 bases at J, with 16 bases in the middle. Germline CDR1 MDHEN, CDR2 SYDVKM.

This clone was detected many times. The rearrangement uses TRBV5-6 and TRBJ2-3; 10 bases are a match to TRBD2. CDR3 length: 18 residues. From germline, CDR1 is SGHDT and CDR2 YYEEEE. The trim removed 1 base at V and 4 bases at J, leaving 12 bases unmatched. The CDR3 DNA reads TGTGCCAGCAGCTTGTGGCTAGCGGGAGTATCGAACGCAGATACGCAGTATTTT. Protein product: CASSLWLAGVSNADTQYF.

This chain's CDR3 is CASRGAGPSNQPQHF. The CDR3 DNA reads as TGTGCCAGCCGGGGGGCAGGGCCGAGCAATCAGCCCCAGCATTTT. The rearrangement joins TRBV28 to TRBJ1-5, with TRBD1 as a possible D gene (6 bases). There are 15 residues in the CDR3. Germline assignment: CDR1 MDHEN and CDR2 SYDVKM. Trimming took off 8 bases at V and 1 base at J, with 15 bases between the two ends.